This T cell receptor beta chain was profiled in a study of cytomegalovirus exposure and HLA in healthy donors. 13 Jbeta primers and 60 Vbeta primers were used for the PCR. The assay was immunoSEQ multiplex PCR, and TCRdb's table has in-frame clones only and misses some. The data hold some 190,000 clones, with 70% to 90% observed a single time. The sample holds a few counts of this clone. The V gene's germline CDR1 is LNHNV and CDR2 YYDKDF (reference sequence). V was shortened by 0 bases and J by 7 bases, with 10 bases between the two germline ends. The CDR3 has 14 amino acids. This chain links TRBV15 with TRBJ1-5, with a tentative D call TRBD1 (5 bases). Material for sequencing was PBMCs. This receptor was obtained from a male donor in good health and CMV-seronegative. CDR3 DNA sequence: TGTGCCACCAGCAGAGAGGAAGGGGAACAGCCCCAGCATTTT. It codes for CATSREEGEQPQHF. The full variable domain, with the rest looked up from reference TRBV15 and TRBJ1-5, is DAMVIQNPRYQVTQFGKPVTLSCSQTLNHNVMYWYQQKSSQAPKLLFHYYDKDFNNEADTPDNFQSRRPNTSFCFLDIRSPGLGDTAMYLCATSREEGEQPQHFGDGTRLSIL.